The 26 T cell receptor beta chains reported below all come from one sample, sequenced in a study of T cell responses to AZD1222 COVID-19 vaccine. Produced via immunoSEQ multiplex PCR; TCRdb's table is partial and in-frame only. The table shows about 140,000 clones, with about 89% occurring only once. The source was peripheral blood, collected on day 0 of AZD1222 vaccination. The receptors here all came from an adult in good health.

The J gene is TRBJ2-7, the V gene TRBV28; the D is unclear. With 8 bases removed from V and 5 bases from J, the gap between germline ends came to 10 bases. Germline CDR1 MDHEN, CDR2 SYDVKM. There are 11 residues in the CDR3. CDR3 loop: CASLNRDEQYF. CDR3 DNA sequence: TGTGCCAGCCTAAACCGGGACGAGCAGTACTTC.

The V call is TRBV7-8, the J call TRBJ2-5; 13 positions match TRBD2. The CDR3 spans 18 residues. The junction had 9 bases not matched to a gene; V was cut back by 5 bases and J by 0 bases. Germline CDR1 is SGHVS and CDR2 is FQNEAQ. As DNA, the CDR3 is TGTGCCAGCAGCCTTATGGGACTAGCGGGATGGTACCAAGAGACCCAGTACTTC. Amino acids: CASSLMGLAGWYQETQYF.

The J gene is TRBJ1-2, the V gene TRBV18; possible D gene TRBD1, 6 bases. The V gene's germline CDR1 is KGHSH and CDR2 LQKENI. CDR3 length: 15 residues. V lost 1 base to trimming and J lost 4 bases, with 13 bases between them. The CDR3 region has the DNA TGTGCCAGCTCACCACAGGACAGCCTGGGCTATGGCTACACCTTC. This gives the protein CASSPQDSLGYGYTF.

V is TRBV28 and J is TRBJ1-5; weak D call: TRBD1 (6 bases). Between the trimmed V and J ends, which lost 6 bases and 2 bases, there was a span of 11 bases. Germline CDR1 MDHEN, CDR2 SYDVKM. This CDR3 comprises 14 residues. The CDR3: CASRPTGRNQPQHF. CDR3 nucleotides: TGTGCCAGCAGACCTACAGGGCGCAATCAGCCCCAGCATTTT.

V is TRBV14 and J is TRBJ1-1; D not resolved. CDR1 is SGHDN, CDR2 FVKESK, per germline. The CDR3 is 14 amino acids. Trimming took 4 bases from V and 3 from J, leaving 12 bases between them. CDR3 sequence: CASSPLKPHTEAFF. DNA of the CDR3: TGTGCCAGCAGCCCACTCAAGCCCCACACTGAAGCTTTCTTT.

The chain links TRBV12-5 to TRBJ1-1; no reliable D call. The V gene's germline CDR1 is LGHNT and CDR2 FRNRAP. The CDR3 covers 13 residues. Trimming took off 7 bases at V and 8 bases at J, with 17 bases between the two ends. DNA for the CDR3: TGTGCTAGTGACTCGCCGGGAACGACGGAAGCTTTCTTT. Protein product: CASDSPGTTEAFF.

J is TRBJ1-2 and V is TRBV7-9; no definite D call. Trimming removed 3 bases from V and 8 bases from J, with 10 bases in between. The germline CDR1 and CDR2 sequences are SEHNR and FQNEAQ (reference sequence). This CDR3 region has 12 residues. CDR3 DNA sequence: TGTGCCAGCAGCTTCTCTCGGACCGGCTACACCTTC. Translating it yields CASSFSRTGYTF.

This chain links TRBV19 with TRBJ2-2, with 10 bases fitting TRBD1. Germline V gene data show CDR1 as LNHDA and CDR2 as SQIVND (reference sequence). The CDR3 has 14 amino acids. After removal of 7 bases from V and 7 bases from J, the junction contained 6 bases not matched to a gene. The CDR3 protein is CASNGDRGHGELFF. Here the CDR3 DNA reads TGTGCCAGTAATGGGGACAGGGGACACGGGGAGCTGTTTTTT.

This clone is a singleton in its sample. For the CDR3, the DNA is TGTGCCAGCAGCCAAGTCCCGGTCGGGACCCAGCATTTT. Protein: CASSQVPVGTQHF. The V and J genes are TRBV3-1 (or the pseudogene TRBV3-2) and TRBJ1-5; D is uncertain. Per the germline V gene, CDR1 is LGHDT and CDR2 is YNNKEL (reference sequence). Between the trimmed V and J ends, which lost 1 base and 11 bases, there was a span of 12 bases. The CDR3 has 13 amino acids.

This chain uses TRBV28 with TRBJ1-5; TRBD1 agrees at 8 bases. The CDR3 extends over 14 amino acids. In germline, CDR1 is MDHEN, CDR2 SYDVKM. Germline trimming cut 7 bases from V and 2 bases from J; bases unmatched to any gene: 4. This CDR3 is CASIQGAGNQPQHF. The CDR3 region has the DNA TGTGCCAGCATCCAGGGGGCCGGCAATCAGCCCCAGCATTTT.

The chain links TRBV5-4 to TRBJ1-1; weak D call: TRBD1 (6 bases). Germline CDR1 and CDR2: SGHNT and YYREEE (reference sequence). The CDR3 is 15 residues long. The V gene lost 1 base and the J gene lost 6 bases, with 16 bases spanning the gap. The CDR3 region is CASSLPTGSLAEAFF. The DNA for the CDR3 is TGTGCCAGCAGCTTGCCCACAGGGAGTTTGGCTGAAGCTTTCTTT.

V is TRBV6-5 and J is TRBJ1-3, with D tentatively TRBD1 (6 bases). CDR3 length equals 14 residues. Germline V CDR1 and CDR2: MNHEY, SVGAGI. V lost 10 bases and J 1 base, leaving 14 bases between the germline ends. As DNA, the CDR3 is TGTGCCACCGAAGGGGGGGAATCTGGAAACACCATATATTTT. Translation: CATEGGESGNTIYF.

Here the CDR3 reads CASSFLVKGESPLHF. As DNA, the CDR3 is TGTGCCAGCAGCTTTCTCGTGAAGGGTGAATCACCCCTCCACTTT. The V call is TRBV7-2, the J call TRBJ1-6; D not certain. The CDR3 loop spans 15 amino acids. V gave up 3 bases and J gave up 10 bases, with 16 bases separating them. The germline CDR1 and CDR2 sequences are SGHTA and FQGNSA.

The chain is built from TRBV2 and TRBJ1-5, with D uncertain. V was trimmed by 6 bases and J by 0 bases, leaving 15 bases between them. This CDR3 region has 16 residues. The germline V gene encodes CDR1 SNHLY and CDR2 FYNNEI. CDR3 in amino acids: CASSENGLFSNQPQHF. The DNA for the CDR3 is TGTGCCAGCAGCGAAAACGGACTGTTTAGCAATCAGCCCCAGCATTTT.

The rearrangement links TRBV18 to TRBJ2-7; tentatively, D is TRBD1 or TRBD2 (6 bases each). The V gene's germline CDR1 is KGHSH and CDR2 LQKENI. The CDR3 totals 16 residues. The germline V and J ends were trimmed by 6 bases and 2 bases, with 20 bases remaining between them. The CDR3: CASSPQVGRGPYEQYF. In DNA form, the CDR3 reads TGTGCCAGCTCCCCTCAGGTTGGACGGGGGCCCTACGAGCAGTACTTC.

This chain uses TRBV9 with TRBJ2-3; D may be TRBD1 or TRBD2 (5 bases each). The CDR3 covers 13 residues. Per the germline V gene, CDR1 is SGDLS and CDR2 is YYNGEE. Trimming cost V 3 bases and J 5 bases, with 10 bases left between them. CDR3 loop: CASSAWDGDTQYF. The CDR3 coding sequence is TGTGCCAGCAGCGCGTGGGACGGAGATACGCAGTATTTT.

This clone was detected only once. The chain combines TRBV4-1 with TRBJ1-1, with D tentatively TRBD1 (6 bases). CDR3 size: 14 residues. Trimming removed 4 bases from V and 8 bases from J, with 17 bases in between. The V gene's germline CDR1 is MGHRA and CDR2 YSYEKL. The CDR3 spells CASSPQDRTAEAFF. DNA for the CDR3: TGCGCCAGCAGCCCCCAAGATAGGACAGCAGAAGCTTTCTTT.

The CDR3 region is CASSPRTAMSGGYTF. As DNA, the CDR3 is TGCGCCAGCAGCCCCAGGACGGCAATGAGTGGTGGCTACACCTTC. The J gene is TRBJ1-2, the V gene TRBV4-1; D gene unclear. The CDR3 loop spans 15 amino acids. CDR1 is MGHRA, CDR2 YSYEKL, per germline. V lost 4 bases and J 7 bases, leaving 19 bases between the germline ends.

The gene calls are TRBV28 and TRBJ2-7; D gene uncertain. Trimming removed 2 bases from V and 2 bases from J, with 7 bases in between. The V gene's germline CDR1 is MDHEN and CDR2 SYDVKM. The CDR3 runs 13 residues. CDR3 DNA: TGTGCCAGCAGTTTAGTCCAGGCCTACGAGCAGTACTTC. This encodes CASSLVQAYEQYF.

CDR3 DNA: TGTGCCAGCAGTGACCTCTCTGGGGCCAACGTCCTGACTTTC. It translates to CASSDLSGANVLTF. The chain carries TRBV2 and TRBJ2-6; D unclear. The CDR3 extends over 14 amino acids. Between the trimmed V and J ends, which lost 3 bases and 0 bases, there was a span of 3 bases. Germline CDR1 SNHLY, CDR2 FYNNEI.

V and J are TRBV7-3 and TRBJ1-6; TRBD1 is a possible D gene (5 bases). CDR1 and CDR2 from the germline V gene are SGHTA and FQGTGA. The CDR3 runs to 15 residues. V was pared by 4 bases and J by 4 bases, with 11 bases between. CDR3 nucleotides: TGTGCCAGCAGCTACCATGGGGGTTATAATTCACCCCTCCACTTT. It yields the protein CASSYHGGYNSPLHF.

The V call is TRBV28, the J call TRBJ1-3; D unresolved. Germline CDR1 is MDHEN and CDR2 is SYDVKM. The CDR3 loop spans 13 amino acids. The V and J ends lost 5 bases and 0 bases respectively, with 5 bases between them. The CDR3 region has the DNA TGTGCCAGCAGTGAGGGCTCTGGAAACACCATATATTTT. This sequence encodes CASSEGSGNTIYF.

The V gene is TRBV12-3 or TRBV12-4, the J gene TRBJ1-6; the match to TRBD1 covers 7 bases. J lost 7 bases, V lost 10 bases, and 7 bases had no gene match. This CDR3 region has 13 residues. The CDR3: CATNKGANSPLHF. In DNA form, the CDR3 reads TGTGCCACCAACAAGGGGGCGAATTCACCCCTCCACTTT.

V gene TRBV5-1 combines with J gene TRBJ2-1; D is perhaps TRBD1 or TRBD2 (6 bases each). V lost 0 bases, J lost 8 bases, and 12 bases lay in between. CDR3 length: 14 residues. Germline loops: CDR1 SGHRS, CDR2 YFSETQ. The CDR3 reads CASSLADRGDEQFF. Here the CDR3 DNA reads TGCGCCAGCAGCTTGGCCGATAGGGGGGATGAGCAGTTCTTC.

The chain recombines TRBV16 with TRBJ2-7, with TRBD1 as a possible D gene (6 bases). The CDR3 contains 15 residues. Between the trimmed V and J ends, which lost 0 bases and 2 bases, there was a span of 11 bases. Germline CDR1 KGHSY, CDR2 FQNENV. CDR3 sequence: CASSQSQGMPYEQYF. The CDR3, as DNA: TGTGCCAGCAGCCAATCGCAGGGGATGCCCTACGAGCAGTACTTC.

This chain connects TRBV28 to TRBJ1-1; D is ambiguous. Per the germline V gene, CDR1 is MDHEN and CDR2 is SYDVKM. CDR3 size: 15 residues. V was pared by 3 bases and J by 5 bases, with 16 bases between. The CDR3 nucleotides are TGTGCCAGCAGTTTTCGGGGTAAGGTTTGGACTGAAGCTTTCTTT. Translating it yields CASSFRGKVWTEAFF.